Here is one T cell receptor beta chain with its context. Its specificity is not known. Trimming left V 8 bases short and J 1 base short, with 13 bases between. This CDR3 contains 14 residues. Germline-derived CDR1 and CDR2 are SNHLY and FYNNEI. Documented treatment: roughly 19 received Ad26.COV2.S at low or high dose, single or two shots; about five received placebo; per-sample allocation not given. Sampling occurred on day 63 after the first vaccine or placebo injection. The entry originates in a study of Ad26.COV2.S vaccination and SARS-CoV-2 variants. Study conclusions and caveats: Analyses that measured TCR breadth and depth may have underestimated total T cell responses.

The method was immunoSEQ multiplex PCR; TCRdb's version includes in-frame clones alone and lacks a portion of them. In the table there are 350,000 to 400,000 clones, about nine tenths of which are singletons. V usage is TRBV2 and J usage is TRBJ2-3; D unresolved. This TCR derives from a person aged 18-65 years who received the Ad26.COV2.S COVID-19 vaccine or a placebo. Specimen: peripheral blood, collected in a trial of Ad26.COV2.S vaccine versus placebo. The CDR3 coding sequence is TGTGCCAGCCAGACTCGAACAGGCACAGATACGCAGTATTTT. Amino acid sequence: CASQTRTGTDTQYF. The variable domain in full, completed from reference TRBV2 and TRBJ2-3, reads EPEVTQTPSHQVTQMGQEVILRCVPISNHLYFYWYRQILGQKVEFLVSFYNNEISEKSEIFDDQFSVERPDGSNFTLKIRSTKLEDSAMYFCASQTRTGTDTQYFGPGTRLTVL.